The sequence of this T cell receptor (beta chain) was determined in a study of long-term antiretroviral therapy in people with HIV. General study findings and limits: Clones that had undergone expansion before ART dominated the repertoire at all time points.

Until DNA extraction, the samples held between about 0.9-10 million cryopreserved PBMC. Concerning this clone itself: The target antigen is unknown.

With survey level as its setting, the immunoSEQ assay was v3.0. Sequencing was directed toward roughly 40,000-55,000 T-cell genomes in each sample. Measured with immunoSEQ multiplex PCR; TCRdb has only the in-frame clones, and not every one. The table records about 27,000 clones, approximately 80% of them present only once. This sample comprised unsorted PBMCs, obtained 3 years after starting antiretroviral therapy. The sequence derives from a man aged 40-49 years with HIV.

The CDR3 DNA reads as TGTGCCAGCAGTGTGGATCCGGGACAGACCTACGAGCAGTACTTC. As protein: CASSVDPGQTYEQYF. J is TRBJ2-7 and V is TRBV2; 7 bases are a match to TRBD1. CDR1 is SNHLY, CDR2 FYNNEI, per germline. V lost 4 bases to trimming and J lost 2 bases; unmatched junction nucleotides: 8. The CDR3 length is 15 residues.